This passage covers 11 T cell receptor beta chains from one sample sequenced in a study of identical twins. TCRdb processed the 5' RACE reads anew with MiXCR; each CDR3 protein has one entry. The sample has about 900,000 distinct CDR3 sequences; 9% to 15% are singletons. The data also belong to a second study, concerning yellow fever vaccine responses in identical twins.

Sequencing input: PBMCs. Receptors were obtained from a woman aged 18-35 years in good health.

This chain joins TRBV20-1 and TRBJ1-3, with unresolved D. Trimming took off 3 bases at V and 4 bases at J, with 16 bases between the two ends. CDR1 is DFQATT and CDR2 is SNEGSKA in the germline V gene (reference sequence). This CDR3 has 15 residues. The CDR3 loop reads CSARGAGSAGNTIYF. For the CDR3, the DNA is TGCAGTGCTAGGGGTGCGGGATCGGCCGGAAACACCATATATTTT.

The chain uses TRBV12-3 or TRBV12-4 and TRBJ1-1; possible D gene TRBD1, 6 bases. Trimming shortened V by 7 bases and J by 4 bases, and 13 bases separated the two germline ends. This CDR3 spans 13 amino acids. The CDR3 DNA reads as TGTGCCAGCACACTCGGGGGGGCCACTGAAGCTTTCTTT. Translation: CASTLGGATEAFF.

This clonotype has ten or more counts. The CDR3 sequence is CASSLVRGGNQPQHF. The CDR3, as DNA: TGTGCCAGCAGCTTAGTAAGGGGTGGCAATCAGCCCCAGCATTTT. V is TRBV7-8 and J is TRBJ1-5, with D perhaps matching TRBD1 (5 bases). CDR3 length: 15 residues. Trimming removed 1 base from V and 2 bases from J, with 9 bases in between. Germline V CDR1 and CDR2: SGHVS, FQNEAQ. Full variable domain (outside the CDR3, taken from reference TRBV7-8 and TRBJ1-5): GAGVSQSPRYKVAKRGQDVALRCDPISGHVSLFWYQQALGQGPEFLTYFQNEAQLDKSGLPSDRFFAERPEGSVSTLKIQRTQQEDSAVYLCASSLVRGGNQPQHFGDGTRLSIL.

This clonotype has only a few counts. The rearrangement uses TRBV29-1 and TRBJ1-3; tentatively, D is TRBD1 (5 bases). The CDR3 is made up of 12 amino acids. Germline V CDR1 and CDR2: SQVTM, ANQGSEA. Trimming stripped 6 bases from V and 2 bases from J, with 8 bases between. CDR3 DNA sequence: TGCAGCGTCAGGGAAACTGGAAACACCATATATTTT. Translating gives CSVRETGNTIYF.

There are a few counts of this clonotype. The CDR3 is CASSAGTSSGTDTQYF. CDR3 sequence (DNA): TGCGCCAGCAGCGCAGGGACTAGCTCAGGAACGGATACGCAGTATTTT. J is TRBJ2-3 and V is TRBV5-1; 9 positions match TRBD2. With 4 bases clipped from V and 6 bases from J, the junction kept 12 bases outside the gene matches. Germline V CDR1 and CDR2: SGHRS, YFSETQ. The CDR3 consists of 16 residues. Looking up the rest from reference TRBV5-1 and TRBJ2-3 gives the full variable domain: KAGVTQTPRYLIKTRGQQVTLSCSPISGHRSVSWYQQTPGQGLQFLFEYFSETQRNKGNFPGRFSGRQFSNSRSEMNVSTLELGDSALYLCASSAGTSSGTDTQYFGPGTRLTVL.

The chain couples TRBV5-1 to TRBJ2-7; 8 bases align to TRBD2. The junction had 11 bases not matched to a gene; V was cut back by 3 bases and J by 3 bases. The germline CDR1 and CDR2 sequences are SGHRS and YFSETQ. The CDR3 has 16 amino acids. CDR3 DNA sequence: TGCGCCAGCAGCTCTCGAGGAGCGGGAGATCGCTACGAGCAGTACTTC. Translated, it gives CASSSRGAGDRYEQYF. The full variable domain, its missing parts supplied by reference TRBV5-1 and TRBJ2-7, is KAGVTQTPRYLIKTRGQQVTLSCSPISGHRSVSWYQQTPGQGLQFLFEYFSETQRNKGNFPGRFSGRQFSNSRSEMNVSTLELGDSALYLCASSSRGAGDRYEQYFGPGTRLTVT.

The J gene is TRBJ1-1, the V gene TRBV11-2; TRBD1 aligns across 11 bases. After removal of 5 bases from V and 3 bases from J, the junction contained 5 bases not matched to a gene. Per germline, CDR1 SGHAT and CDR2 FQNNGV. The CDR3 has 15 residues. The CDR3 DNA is TGTGCCAGCAGCGTTCTGGGACAGGGGGACACTGAAGCTTTCTTT. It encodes CASSVLGQGDTEAFF. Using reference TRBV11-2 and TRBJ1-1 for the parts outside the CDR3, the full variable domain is EAGVAQSPRYKIIEKRQSVAFWCNPISGHATLYWYQQILGQGPKLLIQFQNNGVVDDSQLPKDRFSAERLKGVDSTLKIQPAKLEDSAVYLCASSVLGQGDTEAFFGQGTRLTVV.

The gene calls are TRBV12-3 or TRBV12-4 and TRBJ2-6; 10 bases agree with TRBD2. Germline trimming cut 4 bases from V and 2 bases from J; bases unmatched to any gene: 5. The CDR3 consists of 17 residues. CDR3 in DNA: TGTGCCAGCAGTTACCTAGCGGGAGTAGCTGGGGCCAACGTCCTGACTTTC. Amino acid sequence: CASSYLAGVAGANVLTF.

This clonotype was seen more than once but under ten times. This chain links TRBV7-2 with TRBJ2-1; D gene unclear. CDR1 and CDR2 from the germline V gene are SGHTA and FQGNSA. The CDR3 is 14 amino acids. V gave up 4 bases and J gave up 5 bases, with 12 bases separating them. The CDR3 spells CASSSSSWHNEQFF. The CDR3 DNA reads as TGTGCCAGCAGCTCCTCTTCGTGGCACAATGAGCAGTTCTTC.

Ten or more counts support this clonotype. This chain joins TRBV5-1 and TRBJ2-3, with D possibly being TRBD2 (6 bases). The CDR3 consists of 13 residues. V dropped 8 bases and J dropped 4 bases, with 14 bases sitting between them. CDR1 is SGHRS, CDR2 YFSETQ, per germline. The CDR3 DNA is TGCGCCAGTCAACCATGGGGGGCAGATACGCAGTATTTT. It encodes CASQPWGADTQYF.

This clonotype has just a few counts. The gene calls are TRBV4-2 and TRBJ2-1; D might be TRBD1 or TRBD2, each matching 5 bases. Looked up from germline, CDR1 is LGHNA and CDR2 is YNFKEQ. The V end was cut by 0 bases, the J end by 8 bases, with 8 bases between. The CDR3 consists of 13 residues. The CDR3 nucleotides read TGTGCCAGCAGCCAAGATAGGGACGATGAGCAGTTCTTC. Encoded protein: CASSQDRDDEQFF.